This T cell receptor (beta chain) emerged from a study of post-analysis software for immune sequencing data (dated by TCRdb to between 2014 and 2016). Describing the broader study: Recorded disease courses included relapsing-remitting, secondary progressive and progressive-relapsing multiple sclerosis, with some patients lacking subtype annotation. A subset of samples was prepared in parallel using single-end sample barcoding, then pooled and co-amplified after Illumina adapter ligation. Patient repertoires were compared against about a dozen previously published healthy control repertoires from donors aged roughly 6 to 28 years. Points the paper makes about the study in general: Strong co-clustering of samples prepared in the same batch was shown by direct clustering with F measure, prompting a batch-effect correction. Four to six TRBV segments, including TRBV5-6, TRBV5-1 and TRBV20-1, were significantly more frequent in patients than controls. The multiple sclerosis patient group was slightly younger than the control group. Significantly lower normalized Chao1 diversity was found in multiple sclerosis patients than in controls, suggesting substantial peripheral T-cell clonal expansion.

TCR beta repertoires were profiled from peripheral blood of about a dozen young patients with multiple sclerosis to demonstrate the VDJtools post-analysis software. The multiple sclerosis patients were children and adolescents between roughly 6 and 17 years of age. Worth noting for this clonotype: It lacks a known antigen. Base qualities are missing; no much larger clone stands one base away.

Preparation of the library involved PCR. The instrument given in TCRdb is Illumina HiSeq 2500. Unique molecular identifiers were incorporated into TCR beta cDNA libraries to reduce PCR and sequencing biases. Every 1 to 10 million input T cells yielded around 500,000 cDNA molecules, meaning each molecule approximated one T cell. Patient libraries were prepared and sequenced with the same protocol used for the earlier healthy control dataset. Within a given batch, samples were prepared together, multiplexed and sequenced on the same HiSeq lane. Under the source paper's analysis protocol: Raw barcoded reads were processed with MIGEC, and single-read molecular identifier groups were discarded before consensus assembly and CDR3 extraction. VDJtools was used for post-analysis of the clonotype tables, with diversity normalized by down-sampling every dataset to the smallest sample size. In repertoire overlap clustering, CDR3 amino acid sequences, but not nucleotide sequences, were matched to correct batch-related cross-sample contamination. The public reads were run again by TCRdb, first through fastp at Q25 and then through MiXCR, and only productive beta chains were kept. Entries that share a CDR3 protein sequence are merged under the most common genes and DNA. The authors' filters were not applied to this entry. The sample profile shows fewer than 850,000 distinct CDR3 sequences; 25% to 30% of them were found once. Of the sample, more than 0.55% is held by the ten largest clones.

From the germline V gene, CDR1 is SNHLY and CDR2 is FYNNEI. Trimming accounts for 5 bases at V and 4 bases at J, while the number of junction bases matched to no gene is 7. From the cysteine up to the phenylalanine, the CDR3 has a length of 15 residues. The kept DNA is CDR3 alone, 45 bases in frame from the first base. This sequence originates from a girl aged 10 to 17 with multiple sclerosis. The specimen was blood. Recombination joined TRBV2 with TRBJ1-1; 10 bases in the junction line up with TRBD1. The DNA sequence is TGTGCCAGCAGTCACCGGACAGGGGGGGGCACTGAAGCTTTCTTT. This translates into CASSHRTGGGTEAFF.